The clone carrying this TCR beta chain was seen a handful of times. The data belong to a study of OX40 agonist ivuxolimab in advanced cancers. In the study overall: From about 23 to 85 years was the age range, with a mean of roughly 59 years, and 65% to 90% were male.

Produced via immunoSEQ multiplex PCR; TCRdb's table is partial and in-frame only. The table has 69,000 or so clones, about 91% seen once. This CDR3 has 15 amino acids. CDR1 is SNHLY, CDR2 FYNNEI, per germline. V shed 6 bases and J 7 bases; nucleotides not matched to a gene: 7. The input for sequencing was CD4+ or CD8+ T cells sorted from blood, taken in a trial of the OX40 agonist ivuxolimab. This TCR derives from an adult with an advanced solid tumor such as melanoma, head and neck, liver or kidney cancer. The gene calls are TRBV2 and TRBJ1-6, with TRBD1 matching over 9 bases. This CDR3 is CASSLQGARNSPLHF. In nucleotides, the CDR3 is TGTGCCAGCAGCCTACAGGGGGCGCGGAATTCACCCCTCCACTTT.